A single sample is the source of the 21 T cell receptor beta chains below, sequenced in a study of OX40 agonist ivuxolimab in advanced cancers. Generated by immunoSEQ multiplex PCR, the TCRdb table keeps only in-frame clones and is missing some. The data contain about 140,000 clones, approximately 90% of them seen just once; the ten biggest clones take up 0.85% to 1.4%. This sample comprised CD4+ or CD8+ T cells sorted from blood, obtained in a trial of the OX40 agonist ivuxolimab. The receptor set was obtained from an adult with an advanced solid tumor such as melanoma, head and neck, liver or kidney cancer.

The rearrangement joins TRBV28 to TRBJ1-5, with TRBD1 identical over 10 bases. In germline, CDR1 is MDHEN, CDR2 SYDVKM. Trimming removed 3 bases from V and 5 bases from J; junction bases left unmatched: 10. The CDR3 loop spans 17 amino acids. CDR3 coding DNA: TGTGCCAGCAGTTTCGCAGCCGGGACAGGGGCTGATCAGCCCCAGCATTTT. It yields the protein CASSFAAGTGADQPQHF.

The chain is built from TRBV20-1 and TRBJ2-1; D is unresolved. CDR1 DFQATT and CDR2 SNEGSKA come from the germline V gene (reference sequence). The CDR3 is 11 amino acids. V lost 4 bases, J lost 4 bases, and 5 bases lay in between. CDR3 DNA: TGCAGTGCTATCCGTTACAATGAGCAGTTCTTC. Translated, it gives CSAIRYNEQFF.

This clone has just a few counts. V usage is TRBV12-5 and J usage is TRBJ2-1; D might be TRBD2 (5 bases). The CDR3 contains 14 residues. With 1 base removed from V and 7 bases from J, the gap between germline ends came to 11 bases. The germline V gene has CDR1 LGHNT and CDR2 FRNRAP. The CDR3: CASGLGLAPNEQFF. CDR3 nucleotides: TGTGCTAGTGGTTTGGGGCTAGCCCCAAATGAGCAGTTCTTC.

This clone was seen a few times. J is TRBJ2-1 and V is TRBV2, with D perhaps TRBD2 (6 bases). The CDR3 has 14 residues. Looked up from germline, CDR1 is SNHLY and CDR2 is FYNNEI. V lost 8 bases, J lost 0 bases, and 11 bases lay in between. In DNA form, the CDR3 reads TGTGCCAGCCGGGACTCCCGCTCCTACAATGAGCAGTTCTTC. Encoded protein: CASRDSRSYNEQFF. The variable domain in full, completed from reference TRBV2 and TRBJ2-1, reads EPEVTQTPSHQVTQMGQEVILRCVPISNHLYFYWYRQILGQKVEFLVSFYNNEISEKSEIFDDQFSVERPDGSNFTLKIRSTKLEDSAMYFCASRDSRSYNEQFFGPGTRLTVL.

This chain joins TRBV30 and TRBJ2-1; D gene uncertain. Trimming removed 0 bases from V and 6 bases from J, with 3 bases in between. Germline V gene data show CDR1 as GTSNPN and CDR2 as SVGIG (reference sequence). The CDR3 runs to 11 residues. Here the CDR3 DNA reads TGTGCCTGGAGTGTACTCAATGAGCAGTTCTTC. Translation gives CAWSVLNEQFF.

The chain links TRBV28 to TRBJ2-7, with 8 bases matching TRBD1. Losses at the gene ends were 3 bases for V and 3 bases for J; bases not matched to a gene: 10. The length of the CDR3 is 16 residues. Germline V lookup: CDR1 MDHEN, CDR2 SYDVKM. This CDR3 is CASSFSGTGRYYEQYF. In DNA, the CDR3 is TGTGCCAGCAGTTTCTCCGGGACAGGTCGATACTACGAGCAGTACTTC.

J is TRBJ1-1 and V is TRBV5-6, with a weak D call TRBD1 (6 bases). Trimming shortened V by 4 bases and J by 1 base, and 14 bases separated the two germline ends. CDR1 SGHDT and CDR2 YYEEEE come from the germline V gene. This CDR3 region has 15 residues. The CDR3 DNA reads TGTGCCAGCAGCATGGAGAGACAGGCGAACACTGAAGCTTTCTTT. It encodes CASSMERQANTEAFF.

The rearrangement uses TRBV27 and TRBJ2-2; tentative D call: TRBD1 (6 bases). The CDR3 consists of 15 residues. Per germline, CDR1 MNHEY and CDR2 SMNVEV (reference sequence). V was clipped by 4 bases and J by 5 bases, with 14 bases between them. The chain's CDR3 is CASSSYRERTGELFF. The CDR3 DNA follows: TGTGCCAGCAGTTCATACAGGGAACGGACCGGGGAGCTGTTTTTT.

The V gene is TRBV28, the J gene TRBJ2-7; D remains ambiguous. CDR1 MDHEN and CDR2 SYDVKM come from the germline V gene. This CDR3 is built from 12 residues. Deletions cut 3 bases from V and 3 bases from J, with 6 bases between. CDR3 coding DNA: TGTGCCAGCAGTTTGGAGAGCTACGAGCAGTACTTC. Its protein is CASSLESYEQYF.

The genes are TRBV27 and TRBJ2-7; D gene ambiguous. Germline V gene sequence: CDR1 MNHEY, CDR2 SMNVEV (reference sequence). Trimming shortened V by 4 bases and J by 1 base, and 20 bases separated the two germline ends. The CDR3 covers 17 residues. DNA of the CDR3: TGTGCCAGCAGTTCCCCCCCACGGACCAGTGGGTCCTACGAGCAGTACTTC. Translation gives CASSSPPRTSGSYEQYF.

This clone was detected once. V and J are TRBV11-2 and TRBJ2-1; TRBD2 agrees at 12 bases. Losses at the gene ends were 5 bases for V and 8 bases for J; bases not matched to a gene: 7. The length of the CDR3 is 15 residues. The V gene's germline CDR1 is SGHAT and CDR2 FQNNGV. The chain's CDR3 is CASSPRLAGEDEQFF. The CDR3 nucleotides are TGTGCCAGCAGCCCCCGACTAGCGGGAGAGGATGAGCAGTTCTTC.

The rearrangement joins TRBV5-1 to TRBJ2-3; tentatively, D is TRBD1 (6 bases). This CDR3 spans 14 amino acids. V gave up 5 bases and J gave up 0 bases, with 10 bases separating them. Germline CDR1 reads SGHRS; CDR2 reads YFSETQ. The CDR3 DNA follows: TGCGCCAGCAGAGGACAGCCTAGCACAGATACGCAGTATTTT. Translation: CASRGQPSTDTQYF.

V usage is TRBV7-9 and J usage is TRBJ2-5, with TRBD2 identical over 9 bases. The V segment lost 0 bases and the J segment 9 bases; nucleotides outside the gene matches: 5. Germline CDR1 SEHNR, CDR2 FQNEAQ (reference sequence). The CDR3 runs to 14 residues. Here the CDR3 reads CASSLATSGLAQYF. The CDR3 DNA reads as TGTGCCAGCAGCTTAGCTACTAGCGGGCTCGCCCAGTACTTC.

The CDR3 region has the DNA TGCGCCAGCAGCTTGGAAGGGACTAGATACGAGCAGTACTTC. It codes for CASSLEGTRYEQYF. The genes are TRBV5-1 and TRBJ2-7; 8 bases are a match to TRBD2. Germline V gene sequence: CDR1 SGHRS, CDR2 YFSETQ. Unmatched junction bases numbered 3, after V lost 0 bases and J lost 4 bases. The CDR3 has 14 amino acids. Based on the CDR3 plus reference TRBV5-1 and TRBJ2-7, the full variable domain is KAGVTQTPRYLIKTRGQQVTLSCSPISGHRSVSWYQQTPGQGLQFLFEYFSETQRNKGNFPGRFSGRQFSNSRSEMNVSTLELGDSALYLCASSLEGTRYEQYFGPGTRLTVT.

V and J are TRBV30 and TRBJ1-3; possibly TRBD1 for D (6 bases). The CDR3 runs to 16 residues. CDR1 is GTSNPN, CDR2 SVGIG, per germline (reference sequence). The germline V and J ends were trimmed by 5 bases and 3 bases, with 20 bases remaining between them. The CDR3 loop is CAWSGSLRGSGNTIYF. Written as DNA, the CDR3 is TGTGCCTGGTCCGGGAGCCTCAGGGGAAGTGGAAACACCATATATTTT.

Only one count was recorded for this clone. This chain links TRBV2 with TRBJ2-3; 12 bases map to TRBD2. The junction had 7 bases not matched to a gene; V was cut back by 6 bases and J by 3 bases. Germline lookup yields CDR1 SNHLY and CDR2 FYNNEI. This CDR3 is built from 16 residues. The DNA for the CDR3 is TGTGCCAGCAGCCCTAGCGGGAGGGCCACAACAGATACGCAGTATTTT. Translation gives CASSPSGRATTDTQYF.

The chain couples TRBV7-2 to TRBJ2-1; D perhaps matches TRBD1 (5 bases). The CDR3 covers 16 residues. Germline V CDR1 and CDR2: SGHTA, FQGNSA. V was shortened by 1 base and J by 3 bases, with 13 bases between the two germline ends. As DNA, the CDR3 is TGTGCCAGCAGCTTAGGGGGCGGTAGTTACTACAATGAGCAGTTCTTC. Its protein product is CASSLGGGSYYNEQFF.

The chain couples TRBV5-8 to TRBJ2-1; the match to TRBD2 covers 10 bases. The V segment lost 2 bases and the J segment 1 base; nucleotides outside the gene matches: 3. CDR3 length: 16 amino acids. Germline V gene sequence: CDR1 SGHTS, CDR2 YDEGEE. The CDR3 reads CASSFGLADSYNEQFF. Here the CDR3 DNA reads TGTGCCAGCAGCTTTGGACTAGCGGATTCCTACAATGAGCAGTTCTTC.

The rearrangement joins TRBV28 to TRBJ2-4; TRBD2 agrees at 7 bases. CDR1 is MDHEN and CDR2 is SYDVKM in the germline V gene. Losses at the gene ends were 5 bases for V and 2 bases for J; bases not matched to a gene: 12. This CDR3 is built from 17 residues. CDR3 DNA: TGTGCCAGCAGTCCAACGGTGGCGGGAGAAACCAAAAACATTCAGTACTTC. Translation: CASSPTVAGETKNIQYF. The full variable domain, rest sourced from reference TRBV28 and TRBJ2-4, is DVKVTQSSRYLVKRTGEKVFLECVQDMDHENMFWYRQDPGLGLRLIYFSYDVKMKEKGDIPEGYSVSREKKERFSLILESASTNQTSMYLCASSPTVAGETKNIQYFGAGTRLSVL.

The chain joins TRBV7-9 to TRBJ2-1; D remains unclear. This CDR3 has 15 amino acids. Trimming removed 2 bases at V and 5 bases at J, with 13 bases between. Germline CDR1 is SEHNR and CDR2 is FQNEAQ (reference sequence). CDR3 in DNA: TGTGCCAGCAGCTTACTAAGCCAGACTGACAATGAGCAGTTCTTC. Translated: CASSLLSQTDNEQFF.

V gene TRBV7-8 combines with J gene TRBJ2-3; D gene uncertain. Germline V gene lookup returns CDR1 SGHVS and CDR2 FQNEAQ. The CDR3 runs 14 residues. V was clipped by 2 bases and J by 4 bases, with 10 bases between them. This chain's CDR3 is CASSLRGRADTQYF. The CDR3 DNA sequence: TGTGCCAGCAGCTTAAGAGGACGGGCAGATACGCAGTATTTT.